These 28 T cell receptor beta chains came from one sample sequenced in a study of cytomegalovirus exposure and HLA in healthy donors. The PCR made use of 60 Vbeta and 13 Jbeta primers. Assay: immunoSEQ multiplex PCR; the TCRdb copy retains only in-frame clones and omits some. The sample includes 30,000 to 40,000 clones, about 70% of them seen just once. The specimen was PBMCs. The receptors here all came from a young man in good health and CMV-seronegative.

This chain uses TRBV7-2 with TRBJ1-1; D possibly corresponds to TRBD1 (5 bases). CDR1 and CDR2 from the germline V gene are SGHTA and FQGNSA. V was cut by 2 bases and J by 5 bases, with 15 bases left in between. The CDR3 totals 15 residues. The CDR3 DNA is TGTGCCAGCAGCTTAAGTACCCAGGGTCTAACTGAAGCTTTCTTT. Translation gives CASSLSTQGLTEAFF.

The V call is TRBV2, the J call TRBJ1-1; 9 positions match TRBD1. The CDR3 loop spans 15 amino acids. CDR1 and CDR2 from the germline V gene are SNHLY and FYNNEI. The ends lost 6 bases at V and 3 bases at J; junction bases unmatched: 8. CDR3 sequence (DNA): TGTGCCAGCAGAGAACAGGGGGCGCCGGACACTGAAGCTTTCTTT. Translating it yields CASREQGAPDTEAFF.

This chain connects TRBV13 to TRBJ2-1, with a weak D call TRBD2 (6 bases). CDR1 PRHDT and CDR2 FYEKMQ come from the germline V gene (reference sequence). There are 15 residues in the CDR3. Deletions cut 5 bases from V and 2 bases from J, with 13 bases between. The CDR3 nucleotides read TGTGCCAGCAGCCCCCGGGTAGCGGCCTACAATGAGCAGTTCTTC. Its protein is CASSPRVAAYNEQFF.

CDR3 amino acids: CASSYPRWGGRTEAFF. The CDR3 coding sequence is TGTGCCAGCAGTTACCCTCGATGGGGGGGCAGAACTGAAGCTTTCTTT. J is TRBJ1-1 and V is TRBV6-5; maybe TRBD1 (6 bases). Trimming took off 2 bases at V and 5 bases at J, with 18 bases between the two ends. Germline CDR1 and CDR2: MNHEY and SVGAGI. CDR3 length equals 16 residues.

Only a few counts were recorded for this clone. One junction end disagrees with the germline gene, perhaps due to a read error. J is TRBJ2-1 and V is TRBV6-1; the D gene is possibly TRBD2 (5 bases). Germline CDR1 is MNHNS and CDR2 is SASEGT. This CDR3 comprises 11 residues. The CDR3 sequence: CASNLGDSNLF. Here the CDR3 DNA reads TGTGCCAGCAATCTGGGAGACTCCAATCTCTTC.

V is TRBV28 and J is TRBJ1-5; 9 positions agree with TRBD1. The CDR3 length is 14 residues. Trimming removed 5 bases from V and 5 bases from J; junction bases left unmatched: 4. Germline V gene data show CDR1 as MDHEN and CDR2 as SYDVKM. In DNA form, the CDR3 reads TGTGCCAGCAGTCCGGGACAGGGTGATCAGCCCCAGCATTTT. Translated: CASSPGQGDQPQHF.

This clone was picked up a small number of times. The CDR3 DNA reads TGTGCCAGTAGTGTGATGGGGAGCTCCTACGAGCAGTACTTC. Residues: CASSVMGSSYEQYF. The V gene is TRBV19, the J gene TRBJ2-7, with D possibly TRBD2 on 5 matching bases. CDR1 and CDR2 from the germline V gene are LNHDA and SQIVND (reference sequence). V was trimmed by 5 bases and J by 0 bases, leaving 11 bases between them. This CDR3 region has 14 residues.

This clone was seen a few times. The V call is TRBV6-5, the J call TRBJ2-5, with 12 bases fitting TRBD1. The trim removed 6 bases at V and 5 bases at J, leaving 7 bases unmatched. The CDR3 has 15 amino acids. Germline CDR1 reads MNHEY; CDR2 reads SVGAGI. In nucleotides, the CDR3 is TGTGCCAGCAGCTGGGACAGGGGGCCGCAGGAGACCCAGTACTTC. Translated, it gives CASSWDRGPQETQYF.

The J gene is TRBJ1-2, the V gene TRBV4-2, with TRBD1 identical over 9 bases. CDR1 is LGHNA and CDR2 is YNFKEQ in the germline V gene. Trimming at V came to 2 bases and at J to 4 bases, leaving 11 bases not matched to a gene. The CDR3 runs 17 residues. CDR3 amino acids: CASSQPNRGRDSYGYTF. The CDR3 DNA reads TGTGCCAGCAGCCAACCGAACAGGGGGCGCGACAGCTATGGCTACACCTTC.

This chain joins TRBV7-2 and TRBJ1-1, with D possibly being TRBD1 (6 bases). The CDR3 sequence is 15 residues long. Germline CDR1 reads SGHTA; CDR2 reads FQGNSA. Trimming took 5 bases from V and 0 from J, leaving 13 bases between them. The chain's CDR3 is CASSSTGIMNTEAFF. CDR3 coding DNA: TGTGCCAGCAGCAGTACAGGGATCATGAACACTGAAGCTTTCTTT.

The CDR3 protein is CASRQQSSGTGELFF. The CDR3 bases are TGTGCCAGCAGACAGCAGTCGAGCGGAACCGGGGAGCTGTTTTTT. The rearrangement joins TRBV7-2 to TRBJ2-2; tentatively, D is TRBD2 (5 bases). This CDR3 is 15 amino acids long. V was shortened by 6 bases and J by 5 bases, with 16 bases between the two germline ends. Germline V CDR1 and CDR2: SGHTA, FQGNSA.

This chain's CDR3 is CASSTGTGAADTQYF. CDR3 sequence (DNA): TGCGCCAGCAGCACCGGGACAGGGGCCGCAGATACGCAGTATTTT. The chain uses TRBV5-1 and TRBJ2-3; 10 nucleotides match TRBD1. The V and J ends lost 4 bases and 4 bases, in that order; junction bases with no gene match: 6. Germline values: CDR1 SGHRS, CDR2 YFSETQ. The CDR3 sequence is 15 residues long.

The V gene is TRBV5-1, the J gene TRBJ2-5, with D unclear. Between the trimmed V and J ends, which lost 0 bases and 5 bases, there was a span of 5 bases. From germline, CDR1 is SGHRS and CDR2 YFSETQ. The CDR3 covers 12 residues. CDR3 in amino acids: CASSLALETQYF. The CDR3 DNA is TGCGCCAGCAGCTTGGCCCTCGAGACCCAGTACTTC.

V and J are TRBV15 and TRBJ2-3, with TRBD2 as a possible D gene (5 bases). CDR1 and CDR2 from the germline V gene are LNHNV and YYDKDF (reference sequence). The V and J ends lost 5 bases and 3 bases respectively, with 15 bases between them. CDR3 length: 15 residues. This chain's CDR3 is CATSPGGGRTDTQYF. In DNA form, the CDR3 reads TGTGCCACCAGCCCAGGAGGAGGTAGGACAGATACGCAGTATTTT.

This clone was seen only a few times. The V and J genes are TRBV6-1 and TRBJ2-7; 10 bases are shared with TRBD1. Looked up from germline, CDR1 is MNHNS and CDR2 is SASEGT. With 3 bases clipped from V and 6 bases from J, the junction kept 2 bases outside the gene matches. The CDR3 is 13 amino acids. CDR3: CASSEGDRGEQYF. The CDR3 coding sequence is TGTGCCAGCAGTGAGGGGGACAGGGGCGAGCAGTACTTC.

The chain carries TRBV19 and TRBJ1-2, with D possibly being TRBD1 (6 bases). There are 14 residues in the CDR3. Trimming cost V 7 bases and J 1 base, with 13 bases left between them. Germline V gene sequence: CDR1 LNHDA, CDR2 SQIVND (reference sequence). The CDR3 bases are TGTGCCAGTAACGACAGGTTTTTTAACTATGGCTACACCTTC. This encodes CASNDRFFNYGYTF.

The rearrangement links TRBV29-1 to TRBJ1-1, with TRBD1 matching 7 bases. V trimming: 7 bases; J trimming: 4 bases; junction bases outside the gene matches: 9. CDR3 size: 13 residues. CDR1 SQVTM and CDR2 ANQGSEA come from the germline V gene. This CDR3 is CSAGQAAGTEAFF. In DNA form, the CDR3 reads TGCAGCGCCGGACAGGCAGCGGGCACTGAAGCTTTCTTT.

This clone occurred a few times. The V and J genes are TRBV4-3 and TRBJ1-2, with D possibly matching TRBD1 (5 bases). The CDR3 contains 16 residues. The V gene lost 0 bases and the J gene lost 1 base, with 12 bases spanning the gap. From germline, CDR1 is LGHNA and CDR2 YSLEER. The CDR3 DNA follows: TGCGCCAGCAGCCAAGAGCGGCAGGGCCATAACTATGGCTACACCTTC. Amino acids: CASSQERQGHNYGYTF.

The chain links TRBV6-5 to TRBJ1-4; D call uncertain. The germline CDR1 and CDR2 sequences are MNHEY and SVGAGI. The CDR3 covers 14 residues. Between the trimmed V and J ends, which lost 6 bases and 8 bases, there was a span of 16 bases. The CDR3 DNA sequence: TGTGCCAGCAGGGGAATCGGGAGCGGGGAAAAACTGTTTTTT. Protein sequence: CASRGIGSGEKLFF.

The chain is built from TRBV19 and TRBJ2-5; D not certain. The V end was cut by 4 bases, the J end by 1 base, with 7 bases between. CDR1 and CDR2 (germline): LNHDA, SQIVND (reference sequence). The CDR3 spans 13 residues. The CDR3 DNA sequence: TGTGCCAGTAGTAAGAACAGCCAAGAGACCCAGTACTTC. Its translation: CASSKNSQETQYF.

V is TRBV5-4 and J is TRBJ1-1; possible D gene TRBD1, 5 bases. V was clipped by 4 bases and J by 5 bases, with 15 bases between them. The CDR3 runs 14 residues. Looked up from germline, CDR1 is SGHNT and CDR2 is YYREEE (reference sequence). CDR3 loop: CASSPGGGYTEAFF. Written as DNA, the CDR3 is TGTGCCAGCAGCCCCGGCGGGGGGTATACTGAAGCTTTCTTT.

The genes are TRBV28 and TRBJ1-1; no clear D. CDR1 and CDR2 from the germline V gene are MDHEN and SYDVKM. Trimming cost V 7 bases and J 0 bases, with 9 bases left between them. The CDR3 is made up of 13 amino acids. The CDR3 here is CASTQSMNTEAFF. The CDR3 coding sequence is TGTGCCAGCACCCAAAGCATGAACACTGAAGCTTTCTTT.

This chain uses TRBV29-1 with TRBJ1-1, with 7 bases identical to TRBD1. Germline CDR1 reads SQVTM; CDR2 reads ANQGSEA. Trimming cost V 3 bases and J 0 bases; bases outside gene matches: 7. CDR3 length equals 15 residues. The CDR3 protein is CSVEGPGQMNTEAFF. CDR3 DNA: TGCAGCGTTGAGGGACCGGGACAGATGAACACTGAAGCTTTCTTT.

In nucleotides, the CDR3 is TGTGCCAGCAGCGCGTCCGGGACTAGCATGTCCGAGCAGTACTTC. Its translation is CASSASGTSMSEQYF. This sequence joins TRBV9 and TRBJ2-7; 9 nucleotides align to TRBD2. The ends lost 3 bases at V and 6 bases at J; junction bases unmatched: 10. The CDR3 is made up of 15 amino acids. Germline V gene lookup returns CDR1 SGDLS and CDR2 YYNGEE.

The chain employs TRBV5-4 and TRBJ1-2; 8 bases match TRBD1. Germline V gives CDR1 SGHNT, CDR2 YYREEE (reference sequence). The CDR3 runs to 14 residues. The trim removed 3 bases at V and 8 bases at J, leaving 9 bases unmatched. The CDR3 loop reads CASSWTGRKLGYTF. In DNA, the CDR3 is TGTGCCAGCAGCTGGACAGGGAGAAAATTGGGCTACACCTTC.

In its sample, this clone ranks as medium-sized (0.01 to 0.1%). V usage is TRBV28 and J usage is TRBJ2-1, with TRBD2 matching 8 bases. The trim removed 3 bases at V and 6 bases at J, leaving 7 bases unmatched. Germline CDR1 reads MDHEN; CDR2 reads SYDVKM. CDR3 length: 15 residues. The CDR3 coding sequence is TGTGCCAGCAGTTTTGGTAGCGGGGCCGGCAATGAGCAGTTCTTC. It encodes CASSFGSGAGNEQFF.

This chain joins TRBV4-3 and TRBJ1-2, with no clear D. The V end lost 0 bases, the J end lost 4 bases, and 12 bases lay between the germline ends. Germline V gene sequence: CDR1 LGHNA, CDR2 YSLEER. The CDR3 totals 15 residues. CDR3 nucleotides: TGCGCCAGCAGCCAAGATGACAACAAGGTCTATGGCTACACCTTC. Protein product: CASSQDDNKVYGYTF.

The chain uses TRBV10-3 and TRBJ1-5; no clear D. With 0 bases removed from V and 6 bases from J, the gap between germline ends came to 6 bases. Germline assignment: CDR1 ENHRY and CDR2 SYGVKD. The CDR3 has 13 residues. The CDR3 loop is CAISESYSQPQHF. The CDR3 DNA reads TGTGCCATCAGTGAGTCTTATAGTCAGCCCCAGCATTTT.